The following is a T cell receptor beta chain sequence with its context. Its antigen is unknown. The sample is drawn from a study of T cell responses to AZD1222 COVID-19 vaccine. About the research overall: The study pooled second doses at about 4 or about 12 weeks.

Some clones are missing from TCRdb's copy, which holds only in-frame ones; the method was immunoSEQ multiplex PCR. The sample includes some 120,000 clones, under 95% of them seen just once. CDR1 LNHDA and CDR2 SQIVND come from the germline V gene (reference sequence). The V segment lost 9 bases and the J segment 6 bases; nucleotides outside the gene matches: 8. The CDR3 spans 12 residues. Points from the study as a whole: Spike-specific TCR breadth rose after two AZD1222 doses, and depth rose as well. The study reported that nearly half of spike-specific TCRs target unmutated variant regions. Baseline antibody screening turned up just a handful of seropositive AZD1222 recipients.

The origin of this receptor is an adult in good health. The chain is built from TRBV19 and TRBJ2-7; 7 bases are a match to TRBD1. The specimen was peripheral blood, collected on day 0 of AZD1222 vaccination. CDR3 sequence reads: CASRDRESEQYF. DNA of the CDR3: TGTGCCAGCCGGGACAGAGAAAGCGAGCAGTACTTC.